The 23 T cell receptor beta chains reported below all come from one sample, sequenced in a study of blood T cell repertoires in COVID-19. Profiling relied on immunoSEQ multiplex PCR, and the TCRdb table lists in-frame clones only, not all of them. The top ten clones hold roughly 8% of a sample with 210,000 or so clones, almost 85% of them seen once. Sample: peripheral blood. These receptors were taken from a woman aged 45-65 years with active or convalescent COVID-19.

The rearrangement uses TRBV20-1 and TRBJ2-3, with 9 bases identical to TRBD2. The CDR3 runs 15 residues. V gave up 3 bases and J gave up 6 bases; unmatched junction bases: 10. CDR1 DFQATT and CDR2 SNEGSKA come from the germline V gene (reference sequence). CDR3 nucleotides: TGCAGTGCTAGTGGGAGCGGGAGGTTCACGGATACGCAGTATTTT. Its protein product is CSASGSGRFTDTQYF.

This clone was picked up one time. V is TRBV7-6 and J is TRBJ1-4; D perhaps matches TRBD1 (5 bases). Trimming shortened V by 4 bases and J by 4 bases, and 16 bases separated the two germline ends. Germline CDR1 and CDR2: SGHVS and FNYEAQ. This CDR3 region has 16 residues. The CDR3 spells CASSSTTGKVNEKLFF. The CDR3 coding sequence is TGTGCCAGCAGCTCCACCACAGGCAAAGTTAATGAAAAACTGTTTTTT.

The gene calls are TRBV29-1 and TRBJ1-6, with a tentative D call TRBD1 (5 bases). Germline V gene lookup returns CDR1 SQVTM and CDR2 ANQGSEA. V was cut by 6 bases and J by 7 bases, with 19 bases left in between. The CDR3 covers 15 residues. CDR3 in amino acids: CSVLTGTGRNSPLHF. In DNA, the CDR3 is TGCAGCGTCCTAACTGGCACAGGAAGAAATTCACCCCTCCACTTT.

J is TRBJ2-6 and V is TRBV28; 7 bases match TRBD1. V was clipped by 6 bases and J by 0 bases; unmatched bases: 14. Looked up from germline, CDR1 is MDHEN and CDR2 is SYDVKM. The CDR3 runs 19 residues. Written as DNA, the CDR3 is TGTGCCAGCAGACCGCAGTCCGGGACAGAAGCCTCTGGGGCCAACGTCCTGACTTTC. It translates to CASRPQSGTEASGANVLTF.

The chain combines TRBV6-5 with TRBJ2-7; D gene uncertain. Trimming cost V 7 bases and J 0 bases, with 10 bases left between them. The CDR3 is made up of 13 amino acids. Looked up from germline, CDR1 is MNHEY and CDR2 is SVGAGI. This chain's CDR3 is CASTGFYSYEQYF. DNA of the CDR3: TGTGCCAGCACCGGGTTTTACTCCTACGAGCAGTACTTC.

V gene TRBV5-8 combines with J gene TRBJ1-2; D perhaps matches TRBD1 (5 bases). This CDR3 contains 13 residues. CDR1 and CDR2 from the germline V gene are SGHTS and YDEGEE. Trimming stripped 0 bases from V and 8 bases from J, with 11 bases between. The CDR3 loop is CASSLVGARGYTF. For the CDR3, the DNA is TGTGCCAGCAGCTTGGTAGGGGCCCGCGGCTACACCTTC.

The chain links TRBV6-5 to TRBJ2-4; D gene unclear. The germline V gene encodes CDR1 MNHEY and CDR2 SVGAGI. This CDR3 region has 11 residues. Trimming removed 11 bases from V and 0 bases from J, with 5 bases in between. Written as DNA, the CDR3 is TGTGCCGTAATAGCCAAAAACATTCAGTACTTC. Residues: CAVIAKNIQYF.

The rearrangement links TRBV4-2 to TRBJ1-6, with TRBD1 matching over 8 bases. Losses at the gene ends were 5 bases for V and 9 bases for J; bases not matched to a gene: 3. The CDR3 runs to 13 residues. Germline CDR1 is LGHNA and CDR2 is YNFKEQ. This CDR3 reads CASSADRGSPLHF. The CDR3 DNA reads TGTGCCAGCAGCGCTGACAGGGGTTCACCCCTCCACTTT.

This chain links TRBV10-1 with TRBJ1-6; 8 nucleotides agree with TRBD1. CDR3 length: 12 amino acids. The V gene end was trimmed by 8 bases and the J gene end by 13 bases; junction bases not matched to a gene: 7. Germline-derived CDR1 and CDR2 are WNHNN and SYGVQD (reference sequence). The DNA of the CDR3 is TGCGCCAGCTCGGGACAGGTGGGGCCCCTCCACTTT. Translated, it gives CASSGQVGPLHF.

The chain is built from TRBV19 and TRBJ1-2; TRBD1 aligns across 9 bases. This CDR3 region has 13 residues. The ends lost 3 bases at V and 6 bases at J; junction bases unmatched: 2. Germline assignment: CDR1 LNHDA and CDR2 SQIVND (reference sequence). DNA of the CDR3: TGTGCCAGTAGTATGGGACAGGGAGATGGCTACACCTTC. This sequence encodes CASSMGQGDGYTF.

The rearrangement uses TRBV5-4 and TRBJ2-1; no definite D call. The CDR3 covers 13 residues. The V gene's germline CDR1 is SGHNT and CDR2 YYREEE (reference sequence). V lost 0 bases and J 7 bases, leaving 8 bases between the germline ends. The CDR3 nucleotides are TGTGCCAGCAGCTTGGGACACTCTAATGAGCAGTTCTTC. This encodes CASSLGHSNEQFF.

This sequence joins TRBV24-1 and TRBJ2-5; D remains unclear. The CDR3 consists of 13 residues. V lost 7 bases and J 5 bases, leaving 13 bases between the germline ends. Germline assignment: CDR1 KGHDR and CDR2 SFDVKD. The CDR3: CATSPNLGETQYF. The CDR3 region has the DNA TGTGCCACCAGCCCTAACCTCGGGGAGACCCAGTACTTC.

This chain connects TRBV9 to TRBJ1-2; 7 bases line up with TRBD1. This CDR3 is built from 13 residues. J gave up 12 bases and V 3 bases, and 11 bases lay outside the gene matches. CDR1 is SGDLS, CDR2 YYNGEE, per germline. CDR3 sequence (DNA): TGTGCCAGCAGCGCCCTGGACAGGAGTCGACACACCTTC. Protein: CASSALDRSRHTF.

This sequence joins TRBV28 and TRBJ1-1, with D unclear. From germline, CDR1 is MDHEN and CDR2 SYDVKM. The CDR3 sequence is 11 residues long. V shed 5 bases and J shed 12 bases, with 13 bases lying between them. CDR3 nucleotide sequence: TGTGCCAGCAGTCGACCTCTCGGGACTTTCTTT. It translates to CASSRPLGTFF.

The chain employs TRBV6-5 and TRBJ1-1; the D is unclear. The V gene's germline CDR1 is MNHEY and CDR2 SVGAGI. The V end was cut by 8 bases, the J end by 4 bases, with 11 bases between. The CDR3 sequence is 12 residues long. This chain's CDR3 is CASGRSSTEAFF. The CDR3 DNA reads TGTGCCAGCGGGAGGAGTAGCACTGAAGCTTTCTTT.

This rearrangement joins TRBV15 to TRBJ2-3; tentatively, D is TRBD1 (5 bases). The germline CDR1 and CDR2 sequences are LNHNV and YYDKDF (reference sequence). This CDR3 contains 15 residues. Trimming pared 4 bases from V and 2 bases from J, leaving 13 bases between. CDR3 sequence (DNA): TGTGCCACCAGCATAGGGGAAGGGTTCACAGATACGCAGTATTTT. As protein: CATSIGEGFTDTQYF.

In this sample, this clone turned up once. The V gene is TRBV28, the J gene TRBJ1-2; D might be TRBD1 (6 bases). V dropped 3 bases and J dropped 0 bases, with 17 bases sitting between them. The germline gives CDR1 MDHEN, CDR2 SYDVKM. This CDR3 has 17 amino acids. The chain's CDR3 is CASSFQTGRDPNYGYTF. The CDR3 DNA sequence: TGTGCCAGCAGTTTTCAGACAGGAAGGGATCCTAACTATGGCTACACCTTC.

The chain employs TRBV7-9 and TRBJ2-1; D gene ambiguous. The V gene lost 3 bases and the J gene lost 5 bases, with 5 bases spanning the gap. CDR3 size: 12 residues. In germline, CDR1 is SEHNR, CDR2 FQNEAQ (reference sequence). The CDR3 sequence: CASSFPDNEQFF. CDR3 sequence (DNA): TGTGCCAGCAGCTTCCCCGACAATGAGCAGTTCTTC.

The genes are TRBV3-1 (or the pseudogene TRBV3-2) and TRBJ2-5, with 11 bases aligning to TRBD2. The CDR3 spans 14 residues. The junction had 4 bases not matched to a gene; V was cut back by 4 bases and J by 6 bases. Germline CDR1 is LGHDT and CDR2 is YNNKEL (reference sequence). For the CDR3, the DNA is TGTGCCAGCAGCCCTACTAGCGGGGGCCAGACCCAGTACTTC. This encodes CASSPTSGGQTQYF.

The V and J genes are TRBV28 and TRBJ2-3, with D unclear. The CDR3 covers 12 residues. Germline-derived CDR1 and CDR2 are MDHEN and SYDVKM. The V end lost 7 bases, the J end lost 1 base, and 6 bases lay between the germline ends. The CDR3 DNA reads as TGTGCCAGCACAGGTCGCACAGATACGCAGTATTTT. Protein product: CASTGRTDTQYF.

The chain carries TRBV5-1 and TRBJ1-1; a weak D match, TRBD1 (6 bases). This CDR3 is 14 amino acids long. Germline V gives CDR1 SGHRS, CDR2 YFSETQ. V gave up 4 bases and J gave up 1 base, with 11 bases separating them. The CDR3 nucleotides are TGCGCCAGCAGCCCGGAAGGGGGGAACACTGAAGCTTTCTTT. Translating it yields CASSPEGGNTEAFF.

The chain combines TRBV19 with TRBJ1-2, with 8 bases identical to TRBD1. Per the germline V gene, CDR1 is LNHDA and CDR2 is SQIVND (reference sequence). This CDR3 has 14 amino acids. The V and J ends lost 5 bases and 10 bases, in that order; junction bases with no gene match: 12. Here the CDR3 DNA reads TGTGCCAGTAGTCCCGTCCGGGACAGGACGGACTACACCTTC. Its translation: CASSPVRDRTDYTF. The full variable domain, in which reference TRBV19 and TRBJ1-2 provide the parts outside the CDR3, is DGGITQSPKYLFRKEGQNVTLSCEQNLNHDAMYWYRQDPGQGLRLIYYSQIVNDFQKGDIAEGYSVSREKKESFPLTVTSAQKNPTAFYLCASSPVRDRTDYTFGSGTRLTVV.

CDR3 nucleotides: TGTGCCAGCAGCCTGGACAGGGCCCTCTATGGCTACACCTTC. As protein: CASSLDRALYGYTF. The chain employs TRBV6-5 and TRBJ1-2, with 8 positions matching TRBD1. Germline CDR1 is MNHEY and CDR2 is SVGAGI. V gave up 6 bases and J gave up 4 bases; unmatched junction bases: 7. This CDR3 is built from 14 residues.